This T cell receptor beta chain originates from a study of shared clonotypes between healthy human individuals. Study at large: CD4 naive and CD4 memory each took three plates per donor, while CD8 naive took two and CD8 memory one. Study outcomes and limitations: Shared clonotypes: about 4.6% naive CD4, around 4% naive CD8, 2.3% memory CD4, approximately 0.37% memory CD8.

Each subset's genomic DNA was split evenly across several immunoSEQ plates. Measured with immunoSEQ multiplex PCR; TCRdb has only the in-frame clones, and not every one. This table has roughly 2.2 million clones, approximately 95% appearing once. Into CD45RA+ naive and CD45RA-negative memory subsets, the CD4+ cells were split. Germline values: CDR1 SGHRS, CDR2 YFSETQ. The CDR3 has 12 residues. Trimming took off 7 bases at V and 5 bases at J, with 11 bases between the two ends. Comment on this clone: The antigen remains undetermined. The same CDR3 arises from other DNA sequences in this sample as well.

The rearrangement uses TRBV5-1 and TRBJ2-3; TRBD1 might be the D (6 bases). The sequenced material came from naive CD4+ T cells from PBMCs. Noted subset: CD45RA+ positively selected. The sequence was collected from a man between 18 and 35 years old in good health. Some clones in this sample may be carry-over from other donors' samples. The CDR3 bases are TGCGCCAGCTCTCTCAGGGGAGATACGCAGTATTTT. Translating gives CASSLRGDTQYF.